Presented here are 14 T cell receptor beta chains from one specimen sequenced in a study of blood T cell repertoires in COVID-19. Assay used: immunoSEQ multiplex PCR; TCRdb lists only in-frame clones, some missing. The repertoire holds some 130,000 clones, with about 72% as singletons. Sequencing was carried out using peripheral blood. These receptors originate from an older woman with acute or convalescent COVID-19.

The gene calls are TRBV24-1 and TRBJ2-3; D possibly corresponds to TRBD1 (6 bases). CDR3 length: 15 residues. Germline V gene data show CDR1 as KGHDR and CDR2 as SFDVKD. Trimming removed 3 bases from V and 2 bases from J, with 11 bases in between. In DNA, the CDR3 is TGTGCCACCAGTGATAAGGGGACATTCACAGATACGCAGTATTTT. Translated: CATSDKGTFTDTQYF.

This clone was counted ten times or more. The CDR3 is CASSQEEDRPFTEAFF. In DNA, the CDR3 is TGTGCCAGCAGCCAAGAGGAGGACAGGCCCTTCACTGAAGCTTTCTTT. The J gene is TRBJ1-1, the V gene TRBV3-1 (or the pseudogene TRBV3-2); 7 bases map to TRBD1. The CDR3 runs to 16 residues. Germline V gives CDR1 LGHDT, CDR2 YNNKEL (reference sequence). V lost 0 bases, J lost 4 bases, and 8 bases stayed unmatched.

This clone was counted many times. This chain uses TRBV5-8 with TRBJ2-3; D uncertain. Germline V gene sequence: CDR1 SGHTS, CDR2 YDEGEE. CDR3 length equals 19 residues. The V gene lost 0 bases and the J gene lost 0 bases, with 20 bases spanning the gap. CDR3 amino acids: CASSLEVLDSRTSTDTQYF. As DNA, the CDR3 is TGTGCCAGCAGCTTGGAGGTTCTAGATTCGAGAACGAGCACAGATACGCAGTATTTT.

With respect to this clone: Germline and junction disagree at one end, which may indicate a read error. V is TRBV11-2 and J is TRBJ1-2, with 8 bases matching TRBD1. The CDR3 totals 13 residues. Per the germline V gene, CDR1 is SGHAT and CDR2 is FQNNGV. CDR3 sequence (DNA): TGTGCCAGCAGATTAGACAGGGGCTCTGGCTACACCTTC. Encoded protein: CASRLDRGSGYTF.

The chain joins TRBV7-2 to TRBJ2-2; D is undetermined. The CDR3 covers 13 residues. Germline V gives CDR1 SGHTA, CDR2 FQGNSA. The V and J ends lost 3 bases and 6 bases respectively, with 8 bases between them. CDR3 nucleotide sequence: TGTGCCAGCAGCTTTGTTGAGTCCGGGGAGCTGTTTTTT. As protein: CASSFVESGELFF.

The CDR3 protein is CASSYGAGAGNTIYF. The CDR3 DNA reads as TGTGCCAGCAGTTACGGGGCAGGGGCTGGAAACACCATATATTTT. V is TRBV6-5 and J is TRBJ1-3, with a weak D call TRBD1 (6 bases). V gave up 2 bases and J gave up 2 bases, with 10 bases separating them. The CDR3 spans 15 residues. Germline V gene data show CDR1 as MNHEY and CDR2 as SVGAGI.

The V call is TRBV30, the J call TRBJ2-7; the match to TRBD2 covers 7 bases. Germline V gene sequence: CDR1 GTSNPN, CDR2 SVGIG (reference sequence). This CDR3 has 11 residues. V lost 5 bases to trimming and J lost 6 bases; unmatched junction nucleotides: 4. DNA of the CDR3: TGTGCCTGGTCCCAGCGGGGCGAGCAGTACTTC. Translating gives CAWSQRGEQYF. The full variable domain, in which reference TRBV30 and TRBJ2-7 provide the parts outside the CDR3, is SQTIHQWPATLVQPVGSPLSLECTVEGTSNPNLYWYRQAAGRGLQLLFYSVGIGQISSEVPQNLSASRPQDRQFILSSKKLLLSDSGFYLCAWSQRGEQYFGPGTRLTVT.

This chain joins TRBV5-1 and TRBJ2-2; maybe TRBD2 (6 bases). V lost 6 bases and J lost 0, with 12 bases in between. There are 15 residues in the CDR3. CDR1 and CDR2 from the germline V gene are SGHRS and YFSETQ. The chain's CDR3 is CASIGGGTNTGELFF. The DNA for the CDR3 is TGCGCCAGCATCGGGGGAGGAACGAACACCGGGGAGCTGTTTTTT.

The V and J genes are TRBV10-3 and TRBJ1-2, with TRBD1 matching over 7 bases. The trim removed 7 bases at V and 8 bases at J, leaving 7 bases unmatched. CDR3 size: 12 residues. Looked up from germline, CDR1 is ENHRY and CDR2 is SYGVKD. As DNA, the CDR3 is TGTGCCATCACCATCGACAGGGCGGGCTACACCTTC. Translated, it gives CAITIDRAGYTF.

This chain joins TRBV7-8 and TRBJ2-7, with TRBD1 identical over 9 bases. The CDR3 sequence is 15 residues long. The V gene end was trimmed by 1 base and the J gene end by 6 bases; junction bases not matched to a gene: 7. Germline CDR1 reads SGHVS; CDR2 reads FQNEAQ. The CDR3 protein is CASSLGGTGRGEQYF. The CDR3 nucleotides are TGTGCCAGCAGCTTAGGGGGGACAGGGAGAGGCGAGCAGTACTTC.

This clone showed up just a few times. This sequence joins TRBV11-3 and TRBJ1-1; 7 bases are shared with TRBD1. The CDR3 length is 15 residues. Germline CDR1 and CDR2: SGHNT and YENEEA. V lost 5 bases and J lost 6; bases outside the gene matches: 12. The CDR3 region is CASSLTGTVPSEAFF. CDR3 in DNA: TGTGCCAGCAGCCTGACCGGGACAGTTCCTTCTGAAGCTTTCTTT.

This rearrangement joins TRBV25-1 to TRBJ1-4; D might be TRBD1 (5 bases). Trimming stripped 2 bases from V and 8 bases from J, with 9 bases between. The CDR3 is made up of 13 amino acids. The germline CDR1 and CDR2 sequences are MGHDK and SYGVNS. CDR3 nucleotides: TGTGCCAGCAGTGAACGGAAGGGGGAAAAACTGTTTTTT. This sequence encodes CASSERKGEKLFF. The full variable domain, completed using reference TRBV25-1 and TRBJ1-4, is EADIYQTPRYLVIGTGKKITLECSQTMGHDKMYWYQQDPGMELHLIHYSYGVNSTEKGDLSSESTVSRIRTEHFPLTLESARPSHTSQYLCASSERKGEKLFFGSGTQLSVL.

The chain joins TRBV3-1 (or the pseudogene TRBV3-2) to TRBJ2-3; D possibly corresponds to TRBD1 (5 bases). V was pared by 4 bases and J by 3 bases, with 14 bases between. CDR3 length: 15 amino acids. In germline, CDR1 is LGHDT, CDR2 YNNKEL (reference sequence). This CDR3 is CASSPTGSRTDTQYF. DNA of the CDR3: TGTGCCAGCAGCCCTACAGGTTCAAGGACAGATACGCAGTATTTT.

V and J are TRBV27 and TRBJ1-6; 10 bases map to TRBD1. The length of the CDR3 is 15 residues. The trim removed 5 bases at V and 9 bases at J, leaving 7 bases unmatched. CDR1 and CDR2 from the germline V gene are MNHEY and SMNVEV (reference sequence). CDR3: CASSAWDRGGSPLHF. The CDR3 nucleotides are TGTGCCAGCAGTGCCTGGGACAGGGGCGGTTCACCCCTCCACTTT.